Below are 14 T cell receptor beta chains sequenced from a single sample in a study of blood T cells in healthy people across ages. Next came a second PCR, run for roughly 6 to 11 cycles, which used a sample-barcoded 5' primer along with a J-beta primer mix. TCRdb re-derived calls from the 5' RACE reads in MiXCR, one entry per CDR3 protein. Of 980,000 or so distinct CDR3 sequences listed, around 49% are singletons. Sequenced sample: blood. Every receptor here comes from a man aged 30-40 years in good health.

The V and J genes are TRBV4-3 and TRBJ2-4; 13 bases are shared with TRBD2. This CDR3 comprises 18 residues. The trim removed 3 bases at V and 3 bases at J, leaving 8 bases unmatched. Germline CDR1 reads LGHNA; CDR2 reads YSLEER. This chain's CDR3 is CASSQGLAGRLVKNIQYF. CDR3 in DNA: TGCGCCAGCAGCCAGGGACTAGCGGGGAGACTAGTCAAAAACATTCAGTACTTC.

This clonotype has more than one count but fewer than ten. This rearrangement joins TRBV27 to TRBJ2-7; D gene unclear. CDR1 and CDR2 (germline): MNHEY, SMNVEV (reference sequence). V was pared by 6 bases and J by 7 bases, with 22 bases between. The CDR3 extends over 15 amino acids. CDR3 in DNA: TGTGCCAGCAGCCTGGCTGGGCAGGTGCCTCTTGAGCAGTACTTC. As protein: CASSLAGQVPLEQYF.

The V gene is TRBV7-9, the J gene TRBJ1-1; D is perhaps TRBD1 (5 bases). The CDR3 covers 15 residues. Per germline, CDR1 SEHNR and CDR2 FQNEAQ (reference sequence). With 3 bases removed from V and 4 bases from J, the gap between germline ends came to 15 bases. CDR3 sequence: CASSFGAGGGTEAFF. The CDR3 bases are TGTGCCAGCAGCTTCGGGGCTGGGGGAGGCACTGAAGCTTTCTTT. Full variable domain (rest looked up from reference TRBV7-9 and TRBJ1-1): DTGVSQNPRHKITKRGQNVTFRCDPISEHNRLYWYRQTLGQGPEFLTYFQNEAQLEKSRLLSDRFSAERPKGSFSTLEIQRTEQGDSAMYLCASSFGAGGGTEAFFGQGTRLTVV.

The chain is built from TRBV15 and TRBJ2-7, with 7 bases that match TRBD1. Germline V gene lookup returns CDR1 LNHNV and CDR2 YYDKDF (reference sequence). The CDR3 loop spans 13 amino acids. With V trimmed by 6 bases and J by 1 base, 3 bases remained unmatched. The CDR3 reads CATRSGQSYEQYF. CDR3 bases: TGTGCCACCAGGTCGGGACAGTCCTACGAGCAGTACTTC.

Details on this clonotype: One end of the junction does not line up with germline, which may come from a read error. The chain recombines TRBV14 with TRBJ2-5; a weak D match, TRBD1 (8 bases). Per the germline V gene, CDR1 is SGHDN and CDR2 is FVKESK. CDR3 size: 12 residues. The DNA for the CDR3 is TGTGCCATACAGGGGGGGCGAGAGACCCGGTACTTC. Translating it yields CAIQGGRETRYF.

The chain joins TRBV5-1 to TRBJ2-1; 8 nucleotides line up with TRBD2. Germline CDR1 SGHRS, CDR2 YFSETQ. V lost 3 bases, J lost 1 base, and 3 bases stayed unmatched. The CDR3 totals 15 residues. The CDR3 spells CASSSAGESYNEQFF. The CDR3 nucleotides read TGCGCCAGCAGCTCAGCGGGGGAGTCCTACAATGAGCAGTTCTTC.

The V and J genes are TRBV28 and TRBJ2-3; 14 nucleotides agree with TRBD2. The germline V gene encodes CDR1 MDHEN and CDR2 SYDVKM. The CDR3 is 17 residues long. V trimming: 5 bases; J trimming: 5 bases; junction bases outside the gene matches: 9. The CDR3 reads CASSLRLAGGLGDTQYF. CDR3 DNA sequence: TGTGCCAGCAGTCTGAGACTAGCGGGGGGGCTAGGAGATACGCAGTATTTT.

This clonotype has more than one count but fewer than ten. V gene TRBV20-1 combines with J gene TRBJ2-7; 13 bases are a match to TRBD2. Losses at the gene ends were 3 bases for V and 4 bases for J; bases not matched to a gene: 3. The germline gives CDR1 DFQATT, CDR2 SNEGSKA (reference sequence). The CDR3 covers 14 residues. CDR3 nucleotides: TGCAGTGCTAGGGGACTAGCGGGATTATACGAGCAGTACTTC. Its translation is CSARGLAGLYEQYF.

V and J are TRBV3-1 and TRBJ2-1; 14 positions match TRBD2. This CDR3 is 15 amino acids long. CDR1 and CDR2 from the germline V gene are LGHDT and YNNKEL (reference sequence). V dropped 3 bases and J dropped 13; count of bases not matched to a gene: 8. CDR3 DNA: TGTGCCAGCAGCCAGGCAAGTGGGACTAGCGGGGGACAGTTCTTC. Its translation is CASSQASGTSGGQFF.

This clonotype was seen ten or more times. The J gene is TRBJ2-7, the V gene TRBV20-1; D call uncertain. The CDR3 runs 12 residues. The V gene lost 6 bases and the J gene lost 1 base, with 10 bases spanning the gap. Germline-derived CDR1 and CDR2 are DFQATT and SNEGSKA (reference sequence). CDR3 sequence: CSAPGLSYEQYF. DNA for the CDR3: TGCAGTGCGCCCGGGTTATCCTACGAGCAGTACTTC.

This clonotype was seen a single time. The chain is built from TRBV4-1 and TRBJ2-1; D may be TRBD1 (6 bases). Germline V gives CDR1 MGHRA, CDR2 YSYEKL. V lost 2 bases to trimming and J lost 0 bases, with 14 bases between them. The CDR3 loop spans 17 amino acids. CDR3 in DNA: TGCGCCAGCAGCCAATCATCCCAGGGGACCTCCTACAATGAGCAGTTCTTC. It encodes CASSQSSQGTSYNEQFF.

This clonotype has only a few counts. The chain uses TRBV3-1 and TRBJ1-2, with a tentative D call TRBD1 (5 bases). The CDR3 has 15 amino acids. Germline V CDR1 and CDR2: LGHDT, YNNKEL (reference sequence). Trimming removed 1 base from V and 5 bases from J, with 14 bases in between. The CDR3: CASSQGPGAFYGYTF. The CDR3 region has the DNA TGTGCCAGCAGCCAAGGTCCCGGGGCATTTTATGGCTACACCTTC.

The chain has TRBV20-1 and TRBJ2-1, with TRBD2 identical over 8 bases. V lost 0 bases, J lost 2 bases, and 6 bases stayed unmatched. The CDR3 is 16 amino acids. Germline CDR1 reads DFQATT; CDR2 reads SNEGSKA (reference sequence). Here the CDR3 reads CSARDSRAGAYNEQFF. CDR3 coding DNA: TGCAGTGCTAGAGATTCTCGAGCGGGGGCCTACAATGAGCAGTTCTTC.

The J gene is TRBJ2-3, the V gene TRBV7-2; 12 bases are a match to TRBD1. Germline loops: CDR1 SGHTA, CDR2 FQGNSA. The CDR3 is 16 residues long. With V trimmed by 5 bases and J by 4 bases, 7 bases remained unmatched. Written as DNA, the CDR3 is TGTGCCAGCAGCGCGCCGGGACAGGGGGCGGCAGATACGCAGTATTTT. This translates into CASSAPGQGAADTQYF.